Given below is one TCR beta chain in context. As yet, its antigen is unknown. This sample was included in a study of blood T cells in healthy people across ages. Overall study results and limits: Total diversity from one million sequenced T cells was likely underestimated.

Through a sample-barcoded 5' primer and a J-beta primer mix, a second PCR was run for about 7 to 12 cycles. Carrying 12 random nucleotides, a template-switch adaptor labeled each individual cDNA molecule. TCRdb redid the calling of the 5' RACE reads with MiXCR, one entry per CDR3 protein. This table holds some 900,000 distinct CDR3 sequences, roughly 50% found once. This CDR3 comprises 12 residues. Germline lookup yields CDR1 LGHNA and CDR2 YNFKEQ. V was clipped by 3 bases and J by 6 bases, with 7 bases between them. V and J are TRBV4-2 and TRBJ2-3; D tentatively reads TRBD1 or TRBD2 (5 bases each). The material sequenced was blood. The TCR comes from a man aged 25 to 45 in good health. The DNA of the CDR3 is TGTGCCAGCAGCCATTGGGGGGATACGCAGTATTTT. Its translation is CASSHWGDTQYF.